Sequencing of this TCR beta chain was carried out in a study of cytomegalovirus exposure and HLA in healthy donors. In regard to this clone: Antigen specificity is unknown.

In the PCR, 60 Vbeta and 13 Jbeta primers were used. Profiling relied on immunoSEQ multiplex PCR, and the TCRdb table lists in-frame clones only, not all of them. The sample lists approximately 120,000 clones, about 80% occurring once. Donors showed nominal health when sampled, although they likely had unrecorded immune exposures. Study-level findings and limits: HLA alleles showed associations with roughly 17,000 TCR beta sequences in a later analysis, at a 0.05 false discovery rate. About 87% or about 30% of the time was how often most TCR beta V segments were productive, according to an earlier analysis. With later analysis, a missense DCLRE1C variant became linked to TCR beta V- and J-gene trimming.

Sequenced sample: PBMCs. This clonotype was obtained from a woman in her thirties or forties in good health and CMV-seropositive.

CDR3 loop: CASRGWGTGIKNYGYTF. The CDR3 region has the DNA TGTGCCAGCAGGGGTTGGGGGACAGGGATTAAGAACTATGGCTACACCTTC. J is TRBJ1-2 and V is TRBV7-8, with 9 bases aligning to TRBD1. In germline, CDR1 is SGHVS, CDR2 FQNEAQ. This CDR3 has 17 residues. J was trimmed by 2 bases and V by 6 bases; bases with no gene match: 13.